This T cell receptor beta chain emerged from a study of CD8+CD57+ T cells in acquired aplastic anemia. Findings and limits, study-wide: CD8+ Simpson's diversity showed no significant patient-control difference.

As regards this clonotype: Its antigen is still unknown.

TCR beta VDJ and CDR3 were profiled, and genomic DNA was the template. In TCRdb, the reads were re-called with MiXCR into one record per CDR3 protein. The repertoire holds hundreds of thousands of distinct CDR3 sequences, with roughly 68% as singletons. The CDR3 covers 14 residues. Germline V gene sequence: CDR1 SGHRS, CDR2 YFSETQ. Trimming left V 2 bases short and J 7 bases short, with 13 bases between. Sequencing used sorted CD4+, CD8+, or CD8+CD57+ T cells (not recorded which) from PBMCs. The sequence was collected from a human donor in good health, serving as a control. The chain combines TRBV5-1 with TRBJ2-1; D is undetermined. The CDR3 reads CASSFEDDENEQFF. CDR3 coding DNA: TGCGCCAGCAGCTTCGAGGATGACGAAAATGAGCAGTTCTTC.